This record concerns one TCR beta chain sequence. Its antigen is currently unknown. These data are taken from a study of T cells after yellow fever vaccination. Whole-study results and caveats: The bulk population could contribute abundant contaminating clonotypes to FACS-sorted repertoires.

Germline V CDR1 and CDR2: DFQATT, SNEGSKA (reference sequence). The CDR3 has 13 amino acids. V lost 0 bases and J 4 bases, leaving 10 bases between the germline ends. As TCR cDNA was made by 5'RACE template switching, a universal primer site and UMIs were added. TCRdb passed the 5' RACE reads through MiXCR, listing each CDR3 protein once. Among 300,000 to 400,000 distinct CDR3 sequences listed, roughly an eighth were seen once. The genes are TRBV20-1 and TRBJ2-7; unclear D gene. Sequenced material: CD4+ T cells sorted from PBMCs, taken 15 days after the yellow fever booster vaccination. The receptor comes from a man aged 18 to 30 who received the YFV17D yellow fever vaccine. The CDR3 protein is CSARDRWLYEQYF. The CDR3, as DNA: TGCAGTGCTAGAGACCGCTGGCTGTACGAGCAGTACTTC.